These 2 T cell receptor beta chains originate from one sample sequenced in a study of beta chain features in type 1 diabetes. Expressed TCRB transcripts got sequenced, as all isolated RNA was reverse transcribed. TCRdb keeps only in-frame clones here, not all; method: immunoSEQ multiplex PCR. The table records 640,000 or so clones, about an eighth of them present only once. Their target antigens are unknown. Whole-study findings and limits: Shorter TCRB CDR3s, moderately but significantly so, were found in Type 1 diabetes patients in all four CD4+ subsets.

The sample was naive CD4+ T cells from blood. The receptors shown here come from a man aged 18 to 35 with type 1 diabetes.

The chain employs TRBV11-3 and TRBJ2-5, with a weak D call TRBD2 (6 bases). Per the germline V gene, CDR1 is SGHNT and CDR2 is YENEEA. Trimming removed 4 bases from V and 2 bases from J, with 14 bases in between. This CDR3 comprises 15 residues. Here the CDR3 reads CASSSPATRQETQYF. CDR3 DNA: TGTGCCAGCAGCTCCCCGGCGACTAGACAAGAGACCCAGTACTTC.

This clone has only a few counts. The gene calls are TRBV28 and TRBJ2-1, with no clear D. V was cut by 1 base and J by 9 bases, with 7 bases left in between. This CDR3 has 12 residues. The V gene's germline CDR1 is MDHEN and CDR2 SYDVKM. The CDR3 sequence is CASSLLEFEQFF. The CDR3 DNA is TGTGCCAGCAGTTTATTGGAGTTTGAGCAGTTCTTC. Full variable domain (missing parts from reference TRBV28 and TRBJ2-1): DVKVTQSSRYLVKRTGEKVFLECVQDMDHENMFWYRQDPGLGLRLIYFSYDVKMKEKGDIPEGYSVSREKKERFSLILESASTNQTSMYLCASSLLEFEQFFGPGTRLTVL.